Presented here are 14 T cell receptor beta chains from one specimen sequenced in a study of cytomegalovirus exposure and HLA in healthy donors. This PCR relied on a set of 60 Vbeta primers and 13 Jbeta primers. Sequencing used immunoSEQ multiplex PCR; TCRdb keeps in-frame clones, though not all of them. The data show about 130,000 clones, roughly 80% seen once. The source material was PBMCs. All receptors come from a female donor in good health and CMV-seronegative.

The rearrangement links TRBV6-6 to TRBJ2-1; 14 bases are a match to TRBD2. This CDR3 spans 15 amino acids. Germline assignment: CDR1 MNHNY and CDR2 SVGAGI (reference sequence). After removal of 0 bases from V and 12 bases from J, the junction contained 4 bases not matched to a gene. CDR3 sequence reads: CASSYSGLAGERQFF. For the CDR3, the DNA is TGTGCCAGCAGTTACTCGGGACTAGCGGGAGAGAGGCAGTTCTTC.

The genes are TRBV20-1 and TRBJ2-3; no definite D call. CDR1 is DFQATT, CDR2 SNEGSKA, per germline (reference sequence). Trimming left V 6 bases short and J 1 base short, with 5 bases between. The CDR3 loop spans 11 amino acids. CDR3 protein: CSAAGTDTQYF. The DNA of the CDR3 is TGCAGTGCCGCGGGCACAGATACGCAGTATTTT.

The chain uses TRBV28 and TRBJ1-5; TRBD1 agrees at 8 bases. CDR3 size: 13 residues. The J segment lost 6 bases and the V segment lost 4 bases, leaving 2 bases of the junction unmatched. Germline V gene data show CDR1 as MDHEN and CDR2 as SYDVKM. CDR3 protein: CASSSTGVQPQHF. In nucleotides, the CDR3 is TGTGCCAGCAGTTCGACAGGGGTTCAGCCCCAGCATTTT.

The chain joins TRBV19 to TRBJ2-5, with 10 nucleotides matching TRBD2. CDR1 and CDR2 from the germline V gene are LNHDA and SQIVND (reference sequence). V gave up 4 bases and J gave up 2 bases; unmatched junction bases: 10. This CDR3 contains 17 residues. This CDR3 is CASSTRGSGGPQETQYF. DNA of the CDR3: TGTGCCAGTAGTACCCGGGGTAGCGGGGGGCCGCAAGAGACCCAGTACTTC. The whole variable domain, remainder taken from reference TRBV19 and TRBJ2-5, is DGGITQSPKYLFRKEGQNVTLSCEQNLNHDAMYWYRQDPGQGLRLIYYSQIVNDFQKGDIAEGYSVSREKKESFPLTVTSAQKNPTAFYLCASSTRGSGGPQETQYFGPGTRLLVL.

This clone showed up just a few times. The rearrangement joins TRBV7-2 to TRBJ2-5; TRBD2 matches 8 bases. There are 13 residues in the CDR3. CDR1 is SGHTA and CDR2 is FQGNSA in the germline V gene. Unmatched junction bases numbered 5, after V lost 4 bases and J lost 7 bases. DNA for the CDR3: TGTGCCAGCAGCTCGGGACTAGTGGGGACCCAGTACTTC. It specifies CASSSGLVGTQYF.

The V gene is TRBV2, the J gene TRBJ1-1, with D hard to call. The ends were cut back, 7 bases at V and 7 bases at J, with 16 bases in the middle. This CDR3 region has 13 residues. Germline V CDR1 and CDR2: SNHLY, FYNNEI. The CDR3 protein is CASNDRGPNEAFF. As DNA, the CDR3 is TGTGCCAGCAATGATCGGGGTCCAAATGAAGCTTTCTTT.

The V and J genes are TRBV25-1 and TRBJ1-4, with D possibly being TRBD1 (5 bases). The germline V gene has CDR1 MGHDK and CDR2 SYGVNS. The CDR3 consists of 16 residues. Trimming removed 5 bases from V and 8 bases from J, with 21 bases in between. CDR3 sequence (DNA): TGTGCCAGCAGTAACCGTCAGGGTAGGGGAAAGGAAAAACTGTTTTTT. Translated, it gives CASSNRQGRGKEKLFF.

CDR3 protein: CASSSDQETQYF. CDR3 DNA: TGTGCCAGCAGTTCGGACCAAGAGACCCAGTACTTC. This sequence joins TRBV6-6 and TRBJ2-5, with unresolved D. This CDR3 is built from 12 residues. Between the trimmed V and J ends, which lost 4 bases and 0 bases, there was a span of 3 bases. Germline V gives CDR1 MNHNY, CDR2 SVGAGI (reference sequence).

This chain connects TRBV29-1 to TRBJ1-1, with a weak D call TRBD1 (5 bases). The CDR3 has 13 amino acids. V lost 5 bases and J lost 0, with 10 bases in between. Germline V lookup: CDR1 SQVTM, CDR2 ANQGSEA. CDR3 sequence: CSVWRGMNTEAFF. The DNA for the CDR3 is TGCAGCGTTTGGAGGGGCATGAACACTGAAGCTTTCTTT.

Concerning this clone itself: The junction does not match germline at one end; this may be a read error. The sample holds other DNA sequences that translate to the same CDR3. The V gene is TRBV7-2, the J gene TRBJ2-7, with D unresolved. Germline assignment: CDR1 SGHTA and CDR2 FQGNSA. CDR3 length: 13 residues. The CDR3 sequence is CASSFMATSEQYF. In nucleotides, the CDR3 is TGCGCCAGCAGCTTTATGGCAACCTCTGAGCAGTACTTC.

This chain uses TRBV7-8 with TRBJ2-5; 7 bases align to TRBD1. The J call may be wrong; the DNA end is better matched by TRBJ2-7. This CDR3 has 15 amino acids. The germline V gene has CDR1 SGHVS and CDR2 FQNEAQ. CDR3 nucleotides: TGTGCCAGCAGCGGACGACAGGGAATTACCTACGAGCAGTACTTC. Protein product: CASSGRQGITYEQYF.

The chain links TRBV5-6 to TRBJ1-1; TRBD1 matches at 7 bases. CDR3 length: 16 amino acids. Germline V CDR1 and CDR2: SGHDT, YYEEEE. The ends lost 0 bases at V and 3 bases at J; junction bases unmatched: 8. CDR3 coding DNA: TGTGCCAGCAGCTTGGACCGGGACAGACCAGACACTGAAGCTTTCTTT. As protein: CASSLDRDRPDTEAFF.

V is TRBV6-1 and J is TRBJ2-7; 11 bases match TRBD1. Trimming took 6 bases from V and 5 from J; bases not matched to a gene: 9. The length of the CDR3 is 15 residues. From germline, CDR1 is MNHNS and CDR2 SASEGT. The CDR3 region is CASSARDRGSDEQYF. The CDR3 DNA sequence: TGTGCCAGCAGCGCTAGGGACAGGGGGTCGGACGAGCAGTACTTC.

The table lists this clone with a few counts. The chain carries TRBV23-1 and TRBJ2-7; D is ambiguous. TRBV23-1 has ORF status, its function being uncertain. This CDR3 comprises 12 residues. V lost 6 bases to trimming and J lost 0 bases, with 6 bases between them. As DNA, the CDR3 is TGCGCCAGCAGACGGTGCTCCTACGAGCAGTACTTC. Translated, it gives CASRRCSYEQYF.